This T cell receptor (beta chain) was captured by sequencing in a study of T cells in localized non-small cell lung cancer. Study-wide results and limits: Elevated blood T cell density was associated with longer overall survival. Owing to sequencing of a solitary tumor region, heterogeneity cannot be discounted. T cell clonality was highest in uninvolved adjacent lung, above tumor. Adjacent lung had a median approximately 50 of the 100 largest tumor clones.

The protocol was immunoSEQ multiplex PCR, while the TCRdb copy is restricted to in-frame clones and leaves out a portion. The data hold about 26,000 clones, with over 70% observed a single time. As to this clone: Its antigen is currently unknown.

Sequences were derived from peripheral blood, sampled before any cancer treatment. This sequence originates from a man between 40 and 75 years old with stage III squamous cell lung carcinoma.

For the CDR3, the DNA is TGCGCCAGCAGCTTGGAGGACAGGTTGAGCGAGACCCAGTACTTC. Protein product: CASSLEDRLSETQYF. This chain uses TRBV5-1 with TRBJ2-5, with 7 bases aligning to TRBD1. Looked up from germline, CDR1 is SGHRS and CDR2 is YFSETQ. The CDR3 runs to 15 residues. J was trimmed by 5 bases and V by 0 bases; bases with no gene match: 7.